These T cell receptor beta chains were read from a single sample in a study of blood T cell repertoires in COVID-19. TCRdb's copy holds only in-frame clones and misses some; the assay was immunoSEQ multiplex PCR. The profile shows under 200,000 clones, roughly 77% of them singletons. The sample comprised peripheral blood. Receptors were obtained from a man between 65 and 79 years old with active or convalescent COVID-19. Each CDR3 is given without its conserved first and last residue. Part of the rows lack a size; the others show once, few, many or a class for expanded clones.

TRBV11-2 | - | ASSSIRGSYNEQF
TRBV7-3 | - | ASSLSGPGQPGELF
TRBV6-5 | - | ASSYLGLADEQF
TRBV5-1 | once | ASSLPDRGVEQY
TRBV10-2 | - | ASSDFRETQY
TRBV6-1 | few | ASSAPGVATNEKLF
TRBV4-3 | - | ASSPRQGLGYT
TRBV2 | - | ASTWGTGITEAF
TRBV2 | few | ASSEDRARGYT
TRBV2 | - | ASSERGPEDTEAF
TRBV2 | once | ASSWTSGEYNEQF
TRBV7-6 | - | ASSPGQPRDYGYT
TRBV12-5 | - | ASGEGATNEKLF
TRBV5-1 | - | ASSRLAGDRAEQY